This T cell receptor beta chain was recorded in a study of blood T cell repertoires in COVID-19. Study as a whole: PBMCs, B-cell-depleted T cells, or T cells provided the cDNA or gDNA that made up the material.

V was trimmed by 3 bases and J by 5 bases, leaving 11 bases between them. The germline V gene encodes CDR1 SQVTM and CDR2 ANQGSEA. CDR3 size: 13 residues. Some clones are missing from TCRdb's copy, which holds only in-frame ones; the method was immunoSEQ multiplex PCR. The repertoire includes about 120,000 clones, around 90% of them detected once, and 7.7% sits in the top ten. This clone was recorded a few times. The sequence was collected from a human donor in a cohort sampled during active COVID-19. The rearrangement links TRBV29-1 to TRBJ1-5; weak D call: TRBD1 (5 bases). The material sequenced was peripheral blood. This CDR3 is CSVEFSGDQPQHF. For the CDR3, the DNA is TGCAGCGTTGAGTTCTCGGGGGATCAGCCCCAGCATTTT.